Listed here are 26 T cell receptor beta chains from one sample, sequenced in a study of Graves' ophthalmopathy and Graves' hyperthyroidism. RNA transcripts were the source from which TCR beta CDR3 regions were amplified. In the first round, RT-PCR was carried out with HTBI primers, and a multiplex PCR formed the second round. TCRdb independently ran MiXCR on the multiplex PCR reads; one entry per CDR3 protein. Here the sample spans about 480,000 distinct CDR3 sequences, approximately 15% being singletons. Sequencing used blood. Receptor source: a woman aged 30 to 39 with Graves' ophthalmopathy.

This clonotype was counted many times. The chain employs TRBV28 and TRBJ1-2; a weak D match, TRBD1 (5 bases). The V end was cut by 8 bases, the J end by 8 bases, with 21 bases between. The CDR3 is 14 residues long. Germline CDR1 reads MDHEN; CDR2 reads SYDVKM. The CDR3 region has the DNA TGTGCCAGCGGCACAGAAAGGGGCCTGGGGGGCTACACCTTC. This translates into CASGTERGLGGYTF.

The chain joins TRBV18 to TRBJ2-7, with 7 bases matching TRBD2. CDR1 KGHSH and CDR2 LQKENI come from the germline V gene. The CDR3 extends over 15 amino acids. J lost 5 bases, V lost 0 bases, and 7 bases had no gene match. As DNA, the CDR3 is TGTGCCAGCTCACCACCGGCGGGGGTTGGGGACGAGCAGTACTTC. It yields the protein CASSPPAGVGDEQYF.

This clonotype has ten or more counts. V and J are TRBV7-3 and TRBJ1-3; no clear D gene. The V gene lost 0 bases and the J gene lost 2 bases, with 8 bases spanning the gap. The CDR3 spans 15 residues. Germline assignment: CDR1 SGHTA and CDR2 FQGTGA. Here the CDR3 reads CASSLTGNTGNTIYF. In DNA, the CDR3 is TGTGCCAGCAGCTTAACAGGGAATACTGGAAACACCATATATTTT.

This clonotype was recorded many times. The chain employs TRBV7-2 and TRBJ2-5; unclear D gene. This CDR3 is 15 amino acids long. Trimming removed 6 bases at V and 1 base at J, with 15 bases between. Looked up from germline, CDR1 is SGHTA and CDR2 is FQGNSA. This chain's CDR3 is CASSHQQTPQETQYF. For the CDR3, the DNA is TGTGCCAGCAGTCACCAGCAAACCCCCCAAGAGACCCAGTACTTC.

Details on this clonotype: Its ends do not fully match the called genes, so a read error is possible. This chain joins TRBV11-2 and TRBJ2-1; 11 nucleotides align to TRBD2. The CDR3 totals 17 residues. CDR1 and CDR2 (germline): SGHAT, FQNNGV. CDR3 DNA: TGTGCCAGCAGCTTATCCCATAGCGGGAGGGCCTCTAATGAGAAGTTCTTC. It translates to CASSLSHSGRASNEKFF.

This clonotype has ten or more counts. The chain joins TRBV7-2 to TRBJ2-5, with TRBD2 as a possible D gene (6 bases). The CDR3 length is 13 residues. Germline V gene lookup returns CDR1 SGHTA and CDR2 FQGNSA. V was clipped by 4 bases and J by 1 base, with 7 bases between them. CDR3 in amino acids: CASSYGSQETQYF. The DNA of the CDR3 is TGTGCCAGCAGCTACGGGAGCCAAGAGACCCAGTACTTC.

This clonotype has ten or more counts. V usage is TRBV11-2 and J usage is TRBJ2-2; 8 bases fit TRBD2. The CDR3 totals 15 residues. Germline assignment: CDR1 SGHAT and CDR2 FQNNGV. With V trimmed by 5 bases and J by 6 bases, 8 bases remained unmatched. The CDR3 bases are TGTGCCAGCAGCCCGCGGACTAGCCCCTCCGGGGAGCTGTTTTTT. As protein: CASSPRTSPSGELFF.

This clonotype was seen repeatedly, ten times or more. Here the CDR3 DNA reads TGTGCCAGCAGCTCTACAGGGGGCGCTTCGACTGAAGCTTTCTTT. It is translated as CASSSTGGASTEAFF. The genes are TRBV7-9 and TRBJ1-1, with 9 bases matching TRBD1. Germline CDR1 SEHNR, CDR2 FQNEAQ (reference sequence). V was clipped by 4 bases and J by 5 bases; unmatched bases: 8. This CDR3 has 15 amino acids.

Many counts were recorded for this clonotype. The chain uses TRBV10-3 and TRBJ1-3; no clear D. V was trimmed by 4 bases and J by 4 bases, leaving 5 bases between them. Germline CDR1 reads ENHRY; CDR2 reads SYGVKD. The CDR3 is 12 amino acids. CDR3 in amino acids: CAISVGGNTIYF. The CDR3 coding sequence is TGTGCCATCAGTGTGGGAGGAAACACCATATATTTT.

This chain joins TRBV6-1 and TRBJ1-1; 8 positions match TRBD1. There are 11 residues in the CDR3. Germline CDR1 reads MNHNS; CDR2 reads SASEGT. The V segment lost 6 bases and the J segment 11 bases; nucleotides outside the gene matches: 5. CDR3 DNA sequence: TGTGCCAGCAGCCGGGACAGGAAGGCTTTCTTT. It codes for CASSRDRKAFF.

This clonotype was observed a handful of times. This sequence joins TRBV5-1 and TRBJ2-5; 12 nucleotides align to TRBD2. Germline V gene lookup returns CDR1 SGHRS and CDR2 YFSETQ. The CDR3 has 16 amino acids. The V segment lost 3 bases and the J segment 1 base; nucleotides outside the gene matches: 4. Here the CDR3 DNA reads TGCGCCAGCAGCTCTAGACTAGCGGGAGTCCAAGAGACCCAGTACTTC. Translating it yields CASSSRLAGVQETQYF.

In this sample, this clonotype turned up many times. V and J are TRBV6-5 and TRBJ1-2; 7 nucleotides agree with TRBD1. This CDR3 is 16 amino acids long. Germline V gene sequence: CDR1 MNHEY, CDR2 SVGAGI. Germline trimming cut 4 bases from V and 1 base from J; bases unmatched to any gene: 9. This CDR3 reads CASSSRQGRVNYGYTF. CDR3 DNA sequence: TGTGCCAGCAGTTCCCGACAGGGCCGAGTTAACTATGGCTACACCTTC.

This clonotype has at least ten counts. This chain joins TRBV30 and TRBJ1-2; D perhaps matches TRBD1 (6 bases). The ends were cut back, 0 bases at V and 8 bases at J, with 10 bases in the middle. Germline-derived CDR1 and CDR2 are GTSNPN and SVGIG (reference sequence). The length of the CDR3 is 12 residues. The CDR3 spells CAWSVNREGYTF. In DNA form, the CDR3 reads TGTGCCTGGAGTGTGAACAGGGAAGGCTACACCTTC.

This clonotype was seen at least ten times. The V call is TRBV7-3, the J call TRBJ2-2; no clear D gene. The CDR3 length is 13 residues. V lost 2 bases to trimming and J lost 3 bases, with 4 bases between them. The germline V gene encodes CDR1 SGHTA and CDR2 FQGTGA. The DNA of the CDR3 is TGTGCCAGCAGCTTATCGCACACCGGGGAGCTGTTTTTT. This translates into CASSLSHTGELFF.

The chain carries TRBV5-5 and TRBJ2-2; 11 nucleotides match TRBD2. This CDR3 has 15 residues. V lost 5 bases to trimming and J lost 6 bases; unmatched junction nucleotides: 6. CDR1 is SGHKS, CDR2 YYEKEE, per germline (reference sequence). The CDR3 reads CASRTTSGGAGELFF. CDR3 DNA sequence: TGTGCCAGCAGAACAACTAGCGGGGGTGCCGGGGAGCTGTTTTTT. The full variable domain, in which reference TRBV5-5 and TRBJ2-2 provide the parts outside the CDR3, is DAGVTQSPTHLIKTRGQQVTLRCSPISGHKSVSWYQQVLGQGPQFIFQYYEKEERGRGNFPDRFSARQFPNYSSELNVNALLLGDSALYLCASRTTSGGAGELFFGEGSRLTVL.

Worth noting for this clonotype: One base away lies a much larger clone, so this may be a sequencing read error. The CDR3 does not close with the conserved phenylalanine or tryptophan, likely indicating a read error. The chain is built from TRBV6-1 and TRBJ1-2; D not resolved. Looked up from germline, CDR1 is MNHNS and CDR2 is SASEGT. The CDR3 contains 15 residues. With 6 bases removed from V and 2 bases from J, the gap between germline ends came to 16 bases. CDR3 amino acids: CASRSSVNSNYGYTL. CDR3 coding DNA: TGTGCCAGCAGGTCAAGCGTCAACTCCAACTATGGCTACACCTTG.

This clonotype was seen repeatedly, ten times or more. The junction does not match germline at one end; this may be a read error. The chain is built from TRBV28 and TRBJ2-2, with D possibly being TRBD2 (5 bases). The CDR3 length is 12 residues. From germline, CDR1 is MDHEN and CDR2 SYDVKM. CDR3 residues: CASKTNSGELFF. The CDR3, as DNA: TGTGCCAGCAAGACTAACAGCGGGGAGCTGTTTTTT.

This clonotype showed up many times. The chain is built from TRBV20-1 and TRBJ2-7; 7 bases line up with TRBD1. J lost 0 bases, V lost 3 bases, and 8 bases had no gene match. The CDR3 contains 15 residues. Germline V gene data show CDR1 as DFQATT and CDR2 as SNEGSKA (reference sequence). This CDR3 is CSARPGTASSYEQYF. In DNA, the CDR3 is TGCAGTGCTAGGCCCGGGACAGCTAGCTCCTACGAGCAGTACTTC.

This clonotype has a single count. The chain has TRBV20-1 and TRBJ2-7, with a weak D call TRBD1 (6 bases). The CDR3 is 15 amino acids. The germline V gene has CDR1 DFQATT and CDR2 SNEGSKA (reference sequence). Between the trimmed V and J ends, which lost 0 bases and 4 bases, there was a span of 16 bases. CDR3 in DNA: TGCAGTGCTAGAGATCGAGGCAGGGGCTCGTACGAGCAGTACTTC. This sequence encodes CSARDRGRGSYEQYF.

The V and J genes are TRBV3-1 and TRBJ2-5, with a possible D match to TRBD2 (5 bases). CDR3 size: 14 residues. Germline loops: CDR1 LGHDT, CDR2 YNNKEL (reference sequence). The germline V and J ends were trimmed by 0 bases and 9 bases, with 14 bases remaining between them. The CDR3 DNA sequence: TGTGCCAGCAGCCAAGATACGGGATTTGGGGCCCAGTACTTC. It encodes CASSQDTGFGAQYF.

This clonotype was picked up many times. V is TRBV28 and J is TRBJ1-5, with D perhaps TRBD1 (5 bases). V shed 5 bases and J shed 7 bases, with 21 bases lying between them. CDR1 is MDHEN and CDR2 is SYDVKM in the germline V gene. The CDR3 extends over 16 amino acids. CDR3 sequence: CASSPRYQGAWQPQHF. The DNA of the CDR3 is TGTGCCAGCAGTCCAAGATACCAGGGAGCGTGGCAGCCCCAGCATTTT.

This clonotype appeared many times. This chain connects TRBV29-1 to TRBJ2-5; possibly TRBD1 for D (6 bases). Germline CDR1 and CDR2: SQVTM and ANQGSEA. V was cut by 4 bases and J by 1 base, with 10 bases left in between. This CDR3 contains 13 residues. DNA of the CDR3: TGCAGCGTTGTCCCAGGGGCCCAAGAGACCCAGTACTTC. Its protein product is CSVVPGAQETQYF.

This clonotype was detected many times. The chain is built from TRBV20-1 and TRBJ1-2, with a tentative D call TRBD1 (6 bases). Germline V gives CDR1 DFQATT, CDR2 SNEGSKA (reference sequence). V was trimmed by 4 bases and J by 6 bases, leaving 12 bases between them. This CDR3 comprises 12 residues. As DNA, the CDR3 is TGCAGTGCTATCAGGGGACGGGATGGCTACACCTTC. Its translation is CSAIRGRDGYTF.

This clonotype was detected many times. The chain uses TRBV6-2 or TRBV6-3 and TRBJ1-1; D possibly corresponds to TRBD1 (5 bases). Germline lookup yields CDR1 MNHEY and CDR2 SVGEGT. This CDR3 has 15 amino acids. Trimming shortened V by 8 bases and J by 4 bases, and 20 bases separated the two germline ends. The DNA for the CDR3 is TGTGCCAGCGACGATAAGGGGACGGTTTTCACTGAAGCTTTCTTT. This sequence encodes CASDDKGTVFTEAFF.

J is TRBJ2-5 and V is TRBV20-1; perhaps TRBD2 as D (5 bases). This CDR3 region has 13 residues. Deletions cut 6 bases from V and 2 bases from J, with 13 bases between. The germline V gene has CDR1 DFQATT and CDR2 SNEGSKA (reference sequence). CDR3: CSAPLVTQETQYF. In DNA, the CDR3 is TGCAGTGCGCCACTAGTTACGCAAGAGACCCAGTACTTC.

This clonotype was observed at least ten times. The chain employs TRBV12-3 or TRBV12-4 and TRBJ1-1; D unclear. V was shortened by 7 bases and J by 5 bases, with 11 bases between the two germline ends. The CDR3 loop spans 12 amino acids. As DNA, the CDR3 is TGTGCCAGCACCCAAGGGCGTACTGAAGCTTTCTTT. It encodes CASTQGRTEAFF.